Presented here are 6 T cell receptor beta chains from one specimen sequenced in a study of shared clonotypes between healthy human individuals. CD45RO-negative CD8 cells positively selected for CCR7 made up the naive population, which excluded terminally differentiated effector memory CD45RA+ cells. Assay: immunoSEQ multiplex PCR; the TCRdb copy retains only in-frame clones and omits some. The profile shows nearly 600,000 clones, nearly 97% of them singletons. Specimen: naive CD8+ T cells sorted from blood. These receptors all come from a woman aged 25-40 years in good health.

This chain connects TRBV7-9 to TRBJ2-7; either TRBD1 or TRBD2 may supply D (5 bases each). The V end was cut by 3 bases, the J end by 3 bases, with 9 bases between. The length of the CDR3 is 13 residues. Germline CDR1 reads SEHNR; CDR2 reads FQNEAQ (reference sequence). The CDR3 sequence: CASSLGPNYEQYF. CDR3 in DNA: TGTGCCAGCAGCTTGGGACCAAACTACGAGCAGTACTTC.

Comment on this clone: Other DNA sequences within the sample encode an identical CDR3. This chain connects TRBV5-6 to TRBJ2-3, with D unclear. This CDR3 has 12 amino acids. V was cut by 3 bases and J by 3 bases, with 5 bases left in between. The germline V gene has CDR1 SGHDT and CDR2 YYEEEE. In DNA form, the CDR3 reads TGTGCCAGCAGCTCCTCTACAGATACGCAGTATTTT. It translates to CASSSSTDTQYF.

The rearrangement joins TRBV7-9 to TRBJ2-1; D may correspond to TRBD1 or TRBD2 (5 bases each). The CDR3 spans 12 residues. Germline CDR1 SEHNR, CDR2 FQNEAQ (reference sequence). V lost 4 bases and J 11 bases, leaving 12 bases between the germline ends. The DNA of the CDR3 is TGTGCCAGCAGCTCATGGGACGGGAAGCAGTTCTTC. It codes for CASSSWDGKQFF.

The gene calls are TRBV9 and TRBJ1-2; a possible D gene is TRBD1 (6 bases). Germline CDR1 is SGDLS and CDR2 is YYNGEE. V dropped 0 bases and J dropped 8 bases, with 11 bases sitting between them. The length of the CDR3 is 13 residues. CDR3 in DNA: TGTGCCAGCAGCGTAGGAGAGGGGGGCGGCTACACCTTC. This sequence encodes CASSVGEGGGYTF.

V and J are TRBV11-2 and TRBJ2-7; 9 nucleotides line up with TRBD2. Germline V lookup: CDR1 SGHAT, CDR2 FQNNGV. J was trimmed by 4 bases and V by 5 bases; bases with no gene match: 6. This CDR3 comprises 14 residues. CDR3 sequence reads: CASSPGLAGYEQYF. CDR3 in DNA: TGTGCCAGCAGCCCGGGGCTAGCGGGGTACGAGCAGTACTTC. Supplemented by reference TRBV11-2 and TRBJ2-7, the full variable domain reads EAGVAQSPRYKIIEKRQSVAFWCNPISGHATLYWYQQILGQGPKLLIQFQNNGVVDDSQLPKDRFSAERLKGVDSTLKIQPAKLEDSAVYLCASSPGLAGYEQYFGPGTRLTVT.

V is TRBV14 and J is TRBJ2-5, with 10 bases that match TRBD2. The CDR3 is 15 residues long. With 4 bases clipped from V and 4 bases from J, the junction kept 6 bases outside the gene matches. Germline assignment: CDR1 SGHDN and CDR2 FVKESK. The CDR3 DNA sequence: TGTGCCAGCAGCCCTAGCGGGAGATTCGGAGAGACCCAGTACTTC. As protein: CASSPSGRFGETQYF.